This TCR beta chain originates from a study of T cell responses to AZD1222 COVID-19 vaccine. Study-wide points: Nearly half of unique spike-specific TCRs reportedly avoided B.1.351 and B.1.1.7 mutated regions. Among AZD1222 vaccinees, only six or seven were seropositive at baseline.

Assay: immunoSEQ multiplex PCR; the TCRdb copy retains only in-frame clones and omits some. The sample gives approximately 190,000 clones, 80% to 95% of which show up once; 1% is in the top ten. J gave up 1 base and V 5 bases, and 10 bases lay outside the gene matches. This CDR3 is 18 amino acids long. The germline gives CDR1 MNHNY, CDR2 SVGAGI (reference sequence). For this clone: The antigen is undetermined.

The origin of this receptor is an adult who received the AZD1222 COVID-19 vaccine. The chain links TRBV6-6 to TRBJ2-3; 12 bases are shared with TRBD2. The specimen was peripheral blood, collected 28 days after the second AZD1222 dose. Here the CDR3 reads CASSPLRASGGGTDTQYF. DNA for the CDR3: TGTGCCAGCAGTCCCCTCCGGGCTAGCGGGGGGGGCACAGATACGCAGTATTTT.